A selection of T cell receptor beta chains follows, all from one sample in a study of post-analysis software for immune sequencing data. TCRdb analysed the PCR reads with MiXCR anew, one entry per CDR3 protein. The top ten clones hold about 12% of a sample with approximately 460,000 distinct CDR3 sequences, around 40% of them seen once. The sequencing sample was made of blood. These receptors originate from a girl between 10 and 17 years old with multiple sclerosis. Both conserved end residues are part of each CDR3. A D gene is named only where the DNA matches it firmly.

>TRBV3-1|TRBD1
CASSPNRTGARWGLNTEAFF
>TRBV7-9|-
CASSLAFEGGRTDTQYF
>TRBV28|-
CASSKGTPEVEKLFF
>TRBV21-1|-
CATSKGRERSGANVLTF
>TRBV10-2|TRBD2
CASNLAGTDTQYF
>TRBV20-1|-
CSARDQARSSYEQYF
>TRBV6-1|-
CASSEASMDEQFF
>TRBV20-1|-
CSGPGRHSHNVLTF
>TRBV7-9|TRBD2
CASTLGLAGGKETQYF
>TRBV18|-
CASSSSSGGTEAFF
>TRBV27|-
CASRLRGADGYTF
>TRBV7-9|TRBD1
CASRLTGKNQPQHF
>TRBV20-1|TRBD2
CSVTSTDERTSGGYTQYF
>TRBV7-9|-
CASIRESGANVLTF
>TRBV7-9|-
CASSAASDEQFF
>TRBV5-1|TRBD2
CASRSSGTTGELFF
>TRBV6-1|TRBD1
CASSILPGTGNHPNYGYTF
>TRBV20-1|TRBD1
CSATDRGLQPQHF
>TRBV28|TRBD2
CASSSRTSGLHNEQFF
>TRBV5-1|-
CASSLEDSTDTQYF
>TRBV13|TRBD2
CASSPWTSGADEQYF
>TRBV29-1|TRBD2
CSVRGLAGSSEQFF
>TRBV5-6|-
CASSLDLSEKLFF
>TRBV20-1|TRBD2
CSAHRSHGLAVSYNEQFF
>TRBV6-2/TRBV6-3|-
CASSTGTEAFF
>TRBV7-2|TRBD2
CASSLTGTSGSRTDTQYF
>TRBV9|-
CASSVRATSSYNEQFF
>TRBV27|TRBD1
CATVGQGRMKTQYF
>TRBV4-1|-
CASSQEKNTEAFF
>TRBV12-3/TRBV12-4|-
CASNLRGLHGSEQYF
>TRBV9|TRBD1
CASSKMSGTGMSNEQFF
>TRBV5-1|TRBD1
CASSFGGTGTNYGYTF
>TRBV28|TRBD1
CASSLRWTGGNYEQYF
>TRBV6-1|-
CASSRDPQNIQYF
>TRBV27|-
CASSSRQMNTEAFF
>TRBV6-2/TRBV6-3|-
CASSTLRGYTF
>TRBV20-1|TRBD2
CSARGTLLAGTREQYF
>TRBV7-9|TRBD1
CASSSILGGDRGAPEAFF
>TRBV7-2|TRBD2
CASSLGGFTSGYSYNEQFF
>TRBV6-2/TRBV6-3|TRBD2
CASRPTSDEQFF
>TRBV4-1|-
CASSQDDIATYNEQFF
>TRBV24-1|TRBD1
CATSDGTGNEQFF
>TRBV29-1|TRBD2
CSVIRLGGPSGRADTQYF
>TRBV7-9|-
CASSTSSNTEAFF
>TRBV5-5|-
CASRNGPEVGETQYF
>TRBV28|TRBD1
CASGLRDSYIGETQYF
>TRBV20-1|-
CSAREEDTQYF
>TRBV27|-
CASSLSGQTEQYF
>TRBV20-1|-
CSARVSQETQYF
>TRBV24-1|-
CATSDTSSSYDEQFF
>TRBV18|-
CASSPRANLDTQYF
>TRBV7-3|TRBD2
CASSLTGLAVSEQFF
>TRBV25-1|TRBD1
CASSDSTTGGNQPQHF
>TRBV24-1|TRBD1
CATSSRDRGGNIQYF
>TRBV7-9|-
CASTRPGPSYGYTF
>TRBV20-1|TRBD1
CSARPDRGDNSPLHF
>TRBV24-1|-
CATSDSLQQQTQHF